This is a list of T cell receptor beta chains from one sample in a study of blood T cell repertoires in COVID-19. The assay was immunoSEQ multiplex PCR, and TCRdb's table has in-frame clones only and misses some. The sample records a few hundred thousand clones, 85% to 90% being singletons. The sequenced sample was PBMCs or T cells enriched from blood (not recorded which). Receptor source: a man aged 25 to 40 who had recovered from COVID-19. The CDR3 runs from the conserved cysteine through the conserved F or W. Each record gives: J gene, D gene, V gene, clone size, CDR3 protein, CDR3 DNA. The D gene is left open where the match is weak. Size values are once, few and many counts, or a class for expanded clones, and some rows have none.

>TRBJ1-1|NA|TRBV7-9|NA
CASSPRGAGGLVAFF
TGTGCCAGCAGCCCGCGGGGGGCCGGGGGATTGGTAGCTTTCTTT
>TRBJ1-1|NA|TRBV28|NA
CASSPWGGNTEAFF
TGTGCCAGCAGCCCGTGGGGGGGGAACACTGAAGCTTTCTTT
>TRBJ2-2|TRBD2|TRBV6-5|NA
CASSPTSGATGELFF
TGTGCCAGCAGTCCGACTAGCGGGGCGACCGGGGAGCTGTTTTTT
>TRBJ1-6|NA|TRBV3-1/TRBV3-2|NA
CASSQTTAYSYNSPLHF
TGTGCCAGCAGTCAAACGACAGCTTACTCCTATAATTCACCCCTCCACTTT
>TRBJ2-7|TRBD2|TRBV5-1|few
CASSFAGTRDEQYF
TGCGCCAGCAGCTTTGCCGGGACTAGGGACGAGCAGTACTTC
>TRBJ1-6|NA|TRBV3-1/TRBV3-2|NA
CASRPTGISYNSPLHF
TGTGCCAGCAGACCAACAGGAATCTCCTATAATTCACCCCTCCACTTT
>TRBJ1-2|TRBD1|TRBV5-1|few
CASSRTGEAYGYTF
TGCGCCAGCAGCCGTACAGGGGAGGCCTATGGCTACACCTTC
>TRBJ2-5|TRBD2|TRBV5-5|NA
CASNLGRVLLQETQYF
TGTGCCAGCAACTTAGGGAGGGTGCTTCTCCAAGAGACCCAGTACTTC
>TRBJ1-1|TRBD1|TRBV27|NA
CASSLGTGLNTEAFF
TGTGCCAGCAGTTTAGGGACAGGCCTGAACACTGAAGCTTTCTTT
>TRBJ1-4|TRBD1|TRBV5-1|NA
CASQKDRGNEKLFF
TGCGCCAGCCAAAAGGACAGGGGAAATGAAAAACTGTTTTTT
>TRBJ2-1|NA|TRBV4-2|NA
CASSPSLTLSAEQFF
TGTGCCAGCAGCCCCTCCCTCACCCTAAGTGCTGAGCAGTTCTTC
>TRBJ2-2|NA|TRBV24-1|NA
CATSDPKSGATGELFF
TGTGCCACCAGTGATCCAAAATCGGGAGCGACCGGGGAGCTGTTTTTT
>TRBJ1-5|NA|TRBV5-8|NA
CASSFGPAREQPQHF
TGTGCCAGCAGCTTTGGACCCGCACGGGAACAGCCCCAGCATTTT
>TRBJ1-5|TRBD1|TRBV28|NA
CASSLSPLTGNQPQHF
TGTGCCAGCAGTTTATCCCCCCTGACAGGGAATCAGCCCCAGCATTTT
>TRBJ1-2|TRBD1|TRBV6-5|NA
CATPRPGGSLGYTF
TGTGCCACCCCGAGGCCAGGGGGCTCTCTGGGCTACACCTTC
>TRBJ1-1|TRBD1|TRBV28|once
CASSFFPGQGENTEAFF
TGTGCCAGCAGTTTTTTCCCAGGACAGGGTGAGAACACTGAAGCTTTCTTT
>TRBJ1-3|NA|TRBV4-1|NA
CASSQERGGFSGNTIYF
TGCGCCAGCAGCCAAGAAAGGGGGGGATTCTCTGGAAACACCATATATTTT
>TRBJ1-5|TRBD1|TRBV7-9|once
CASSSGTGNQPQHF
TGTGCCAGCAGCTCCGGGACAGGGAATCAGCCCCAGCATTTT
>TRBJ2-7|NA|TRBV5-6|few
CASSLTHSYEQYF
TGTGCCAGCAGCTTGACCCACAGCTACGAGCAGTACTTC
>TRBJ2-7|TRBD2|TRBV3-1/TRBV3-2|NA
CASSQLAGGVEQYF
TGTGCCAGCAGCCAACTAGCGGGAGGTGTCGAGCAGTACTTC
>TRBJ1-2|TRBD1|TRBV28|NA
CASNKGQDWGGYTF
TGTGCCAGCAACAAAGGACAGGATTGGGGTGGCTACACCTTC
>TRBJ2-1|TRBD2|TRBV10-1|NA
CANLQRGSSYNEQFF
TGCGCCAACCTACAGCGGGGGAGCTCCTACAATGAGCAGTTCTTC
>TRBJ1-2|TRBD1|TRBV6-5|NA
CASSPTGQGAYGYTF
TGTGCCAGCAGTCCAACTGGACAGGGGGCCTATGGCTACACCTTC
>TRBJ2-5|NA|TRBV12-2|NA
CAGTTGVGETQYF
TGTGCAGGGACCACGGGAGTGGGTGAGACCCAGTACTTC
>TRBJ2-6|NA|TRBV24-1|NA
CATSDYSFSGANVLTF
TGTGCCACCAGTGATTACAGTTTCTCTGGGGCCAACGTCCTGACTTTC
>TRBJ2-2|NA|TRBV7-7|NA
CASSLEPRVINTGELFF
TGTGCTAGCAGCTTAGAGCCCAGGGTTATTAACACCGGGGAGCTGTTTTTT
>TRBJ2-5|NA|TRBV7-2|NA
CASSQLTVRGETQYF
TGTGCCAGCAGCCAACTGACCGTTAGGGGGGAGACCCAGTACTTC
>TRBJ2-4|TRBD2|TRBV9|NA
CASSVDAGATKNIQYF
TGTGCCAGCAGCGTAGACGCGGGAGCGACCAAAAACATTCAGTACTTC
>TRBJ1-2|NA|TRBV10-3|NA
CAISAGSGYGYTF
TGTGCCATCAGTGCTGGTAGCGGCTATGGCTACACCTTC
>TRBJ1-2|NA|TRBV13|NA
CASSLTGVYGYTF
TGTGCCAGCAGCTTAACGGGGGTCTATGGCTACACCTTC
>TRBJ2-1|TRBD2|TRBV18|NA
CASSPEAGPYNEQFF
TGTGCCAGCTCACCGGAAGCGGGACCATACAATGAGCAGTTCTTC
>TRBJ1-4|TRBD1|TRBV7-6|NA
CASSLGPGTVEHLFF
TGTGCCAGCAGCTTAGGCCCGGGGACAGTCGAGCATCTGTTTTTT
>TRBJ1-1|NA|TRBV27|NA
CASSYGMNTEAFF
TGTGCCAGCAGTTACGGGATGAACACTGAAGCTTTCTTT
>TRBJ1-5|TRBD1|TRBV28|NA
CASRGQADQPQHF
TGTGCCAGCAGGGGACAGGCGGATCAGCCCCAGCATTTT
>TRBJ2-5|TRBD2|TRBV11-2|NA
CATHTRVPGRAETQYF
TGTGCCACCCATACCAGGGTGCCGGGGAGGGCGGAGACCCAGTACTTC
>TRBJ1-1|NA|TRBV29-1|NA
CSVQKTNTEAFF
TGCAGCGTCCAAAAGACAAACACTGAAGCTTTCTTT
>TRBJ1-5|TRBD1|TRBV28|NA
CASRLQGAGQPQHF
TGTGCCAGCAGGTTACAGGGGGCAGGTCAGCCCCAGCATTTT
>TRBJ1-1|TRBD1|TRBV7-9|NA
CASSQGQGGTEAFF
TGTGCCAGCAGCCAGGGACAGGGAGGCACTGAAGCTTTCTTT
>TRBJ2-7|NA|TRBV4-1|NA
CASSIRHSGTYEQYF
TGCGCCAGCAGCATTCGACATAGCGGAACCTACGAGCAGTACTTC
>TRBJ1-6|NA|TRBV7-9|NA
CASSLAGQQNSPLHF
TGTGCCAGCAGCTTAGCTGGACAGCAAAATTCACCCCTCCACTTT
>TRBJ2-1|NA|TRBV12-3/TRBV12-4|NA
CASSFRGNEQFF
TGTGCCAGCAGCTTTCGGGGCAATGAGCAGTTCTTC
>TRBJ2-6|NA|TRBV11-2|NA
CASSLGYRGPGAGANVLTF
TGTGCCAGCAGTCTAGGGTATCGGGGACCGGGAGCGGGGGCCAACGTCCTGACTTTC
>TRBJ1-2|NA|TRBV14|NA
CASRQNRADGYTF
TGTGCCAGCAGGCAGAACAGGGCGGATGGCTACACCTTC
>TRBJ1-5|TRBD1|TRBV27|NA
CASSLGTGATLQHF
TGTGCCAGCAGTTTGGGGACAGGGGCCACGCTCCAGCATTTT
>TRBJ1-2|NA|TRBV18|NA
CASSPPSQGPTYGYTF
TGTGCCAGCTCACCACCCTCACAGGGCCCGACCTATGGCTACACCTTC
>TRBJ2-3|TRBD2|TRBV24-1|NA
CATSDSSGLLTDTQYF
TGTGCCACCAGTGACTCTAGCGGCTTACTCACAGATACGCAGTATTTT
>TRBJ2-7|TRBD1|TRBV28|NA
CASRSGTATYEQYF
TGTGCCAGCAGGTCAGGGACAGCTACCTACGAGCAGTACTTC
>TRBJ2-2|NA|TRBV25-1|NA
CATGSAGELFF
TGTGCCACCGGTTCGGCCGGGGAGCTGTTTTTT
>TRBJ2-7|NA|TRBV3-1/TRBV3-2|once
CASSPIGGAGEQYF
TGTGCCAGCAGCCCCATTGGAGGGGCGGGGGAGCAGTACTTC